Shown below are 24 T cell receptor beta chains from a single sample sequenced in a study of blood T cell repertoires in COVID-19. The method was immunoSEQ multiplex PCR; TCRdb's version includes in-frame clones alone and lacks a portion of them. The sample lists about 500,000 clones; around 90% were seen once. The sample consisted of peripheral blood. These receptor sequences come from a woman aged 50 to 60 with COVID-19, enrolled during active disease.

The chain has TRBV19 and TRBJ1-1; D may be TRBD1 (6 bases). The CDR3 totals 14 residues. Germline V lookup: CDR1 LNHDA, CDR2 SQIVND (reference sequence). V lost 3 bases and J lost 4, with 12 bases in between. DNA of the CDR3: TGTGCCAGTAGTATGCGACAGGATGGCACTGAAGCTTTCTTT. This sequence encodes CASSMRQDGTEAFF.

The chain links TRBV6-1 to TRBJ1-6, with D perhaps matching TRBD1 (6 bases). Germline V CDR1 and CDR2: MNHNS, SASEGT. The CDR3 has 15 amino acids. The V and J ends lost 2 bases and 7 bases respectively, with 12 bases between them. Here the CDR3 reads CASSESITGNSPLHF. CDR3 bases: TGTGCCAGCAGTGAAAGTATAACAGGGAATTCACCCCTCCACTTT.

The chain combines TRBV19 with TRBJ1-1; D unclear. The V and J ends lost 7 bases and 1 base respectively, with 4 bases between them. Germline V gives CDR1 LNHDA, CDR2 SQIVND (reference sequence). The CDR3 has 11 residues. CDR3 region: CASTENTEAFF. Written as DNA, the CDR3 is TGTGCCAGTACAGAGAACACTGAAGCTTTCTTT.

The V gene is TRBV27, the J gene TRBJ1-1, with D uncertain. This CDR3 comprises 11 residues. V was clipped by 8 bases and J by 2 bases, with 6 bases between them. The germline V gene encodes CDR1 MNHEY and CDR2 SMNVEV (reference sequence). The CDR3 sequence is CASGQNTEAFF. DNA for the CDR3: TGTGCCAGCGGCCAAAACACTGAAGCTTTCTTT.

The CDR3 is CASSTPSETGGLTSTDTQYF. The CDR3 DNA follows: TGTGCCAGCAGCACCCCCTCCGAGACAGGGGGATTAACTAGCACAGATACGCAGTATTTT. The chain recombines TRBV9 with TRBJ2-3; 9 nucleotides agree with TRBD1. This CDR3 region has 20 residues. V lost 4 bases, J lost 0 bases, and 18 bases stayed unmatched. CDR1 is SGDLS and CDR2 is YYNGEE in the germline V gene.

The rearrangement uses TRBV5-1 and TRBJ1-2; D ambiguous. Trimming shortened V by 0 bases and J by 6 bases, and 15 bases separated the two germline ends. This CDR3 has 15 residues. Germline V lookup: CDR1 SGHRS, CDR2 YFSETQ. The CDR3 sequence is CASSLDGSEINGYTF. The CDR3 region has the DNA TGCGCCAGCAGCTTGGATGGAAGCGAAATCAATGGCTACACCTTC.

The chain combines TRBV2 with TRBJ1-2; D call uncertain. CDR1 and CDR2 from the germline V gene are SNHLY and FYNNEI. V was trimmed by 6 bases and J by 7 bases, leaving 15 bases between them. There are 13 residues in the CDR3. The DNA for the CDR3 is TGTGCCAGCAGCGCGGGCCAGATGGGTGGCTACACCTTC. Its protein is CASSAGQMGGYTF.

The chain is built from TRBV3-1 (or the pseudogene TRBV3-2) and TRBJ2-7; tentatively, D is TRBD1 (5 bases). CDR3 size: 15 residues. Germline CDR1 LGHDT, CDR2 YNNKEL (reference sequence). V shed 0 bases and J shed 2 bases, with 11 bases lying between them. CDR3 sequence reads: CASSQDLGPPYEQYF. Written as DNA, the CDR3 is TGTGCCAGCAGCCAAGATTTGGGGCCTCCCTACGAGCAGTACTTC.

This chain connects TRBV19 to TRBJ1-1, with unresolved D. The CDR3 has 11 residues. V lost 8 bases, J lost 7 bases, and 11 bases lay in between. Germline lookup yields CDR1 LNHDA and CDR2 SQIVND (reference sequence). CDR3 sequence: CASRTQVEAFF. In DNA form, the CDR3 reads TGTGCCAGTCGCACTCAGGTTGAAGCTTTCTTT.

This chain joins TRBV19 and TRBJ2-5, with D possibly TRBD2 on 6 matching bases. V was cut by 5 bases and J by 4 bases, with 23 bases left in between. CDR3 length: 17 residues. The germline CDR1 and CDR2 sequences are LNHDA and SQIVND (reference sequence). The DNA of the CDR3 is TGTGCCAGTAGTCCAGAAACCGGGACTCCGAGGGGAGAGACCCAGTACTTC. It is translated as CASSPETGTPRGETQYF.

The CDR3 here is CASSRQPNTGELFF. The CDR3, as DNA: TGTGCCAGCAGCCGACAGCCGAACACCGGGGAGCTGTTTTTT. The gene calls are TRBV3-1 (or the pseudogene TRBV3-2) and TRBJ2-2, with D possibly being TRBD1 (5 bases). The CDR3 length is 14 residues. The germline V gene has CDR1 LGHDT and CDR2 YNNKEL (reference sequence). The V and J ends lost 4 bases and 0 bases respectively, with 6 bases between them.

The gene calls are TRBV5-1 and TRBJ1-2; no clear D. V lost 2 bases and J 0 bases, leaving 11 bases between the germline ends. The V gene's germline CDR1 is SGHRS and CDR2 YFSETQ. There are 15 residues in the CDR3. CDR3 coding DNA: TGCGCCAGCAGCTTATACGGAGGTACTAACTATGGCTACACCTTC. Protein product: CASSLYGGTNYGYTF.

V is TRBV6-5 and J is TRBJ1-2, with D perhaps TRBD1 (6 bases). From germline, CDR1 is MNHEY and CDR2 SVGAGI. V was shortened by 6 bases and J by 0 bases, with 14 bases between the two germline ends. This CDR3 has 15 residues. CDR3 in DNA: TGTGCCAGCAGAAGGACAGCCAGTTCTAACTATGGCTACACCTTC. Translation gives CASRRTASSNYGYTF.

The J gene is TRBJ1-2, the V gene TRBV25-1; no clear D gene. Trimming shortened V by 7 bases and J by 2 bases, and 5 bases separated the two germline ends. The CDR3 contains 11 residues. Germline loops: CDR1 MGHDK, CDR2 SYGVNS. The CDR3 loop reads CASTGNYGYTF. CDR3 bases: TGTGCCAGCACGGGGAACTATGGCTACACCTTC.

This chain joins TRBV4-1 and TRBJ2-7; 10 bases fit TRBD1. This CDR3 comprises 16 residues. The J segment lost 7 bases and the V segment lost 3 bases, leaving 12 bases of the junction unmatched. Germline V CDR1 and CDR2: MGHRA, YSYEKL. CDR3 in amino acids: CASSQTFRQGAREQYF. CDR3 coding DNA: TGCGCCAGCAGCCAGACCTTTCGACAGGGGGCGCGGGAGCAGTACTTC.

This clone was recorded only once. This rearrangement joins TRBV29-1 to TRBJ2-7, with D maybe TRBD2 (6 bases). Germline values: CDR1 SQVTM, CDR2 ANQGSEA. The V and J ends lost 2 bases and 8 bases respectively, with 10 bases between them. This CDR3 has 11 amino acids. CDR3 in amino acids: CSVELGGKQYF. The CDR3 DNA sequence: TGCAGCGTTGAACTCGGGGGAAAGCAGTACTTC.

The chain combines TRBV7-9 with TRBJ2-7, with TRBD1 as a possible D gene (6 bases). V lost 5 bases and J 6 bases, leaving 17 bases between the germline ends. This CDR3 has 14 amino acids. In germline, CDR1 is SEHNR, CDR2 FQNEAQ (reference sequence). CDR3 coding DNA: TGTGCCAGCAGCGCGCGACAGGATCATGCCGAGCAGTACTTC. Protein: CASSARQDHAEQYF.

The chain has TRBV6-6 and TRBJ2-1; D unresolved. V shed 4 bases and J shed 0 bases, with 4 bases lying between them. Germline-derived CDR1 and CDR2 are MNHNY and SVGAGI (reference sequence). The CDR3 has 13 amino acids. The CDR3 region has the DNA TGTGCCAGCAGTTCACACTCCTACAATGAGCAGTTCTTC. Amino acids: CASSSHSYNEQFF.

This chain joins TRBV11-3 and TRBJ1-1, with unresolved D. The CDR3 is made up of 14 amino acids. Germline V gives CDR1 SGHNT, CDR2 YENEEA. The V end lost 1 base, the J end lost 6 bases, and 12 bases lay between the germline ends. The CDR3 reads CASSLGLAGAEAFF. The CDR3 region has the DNA TGTGCCAGCAGCTTAGGCCTTGCGGGAGCTGAAGCTTTCTTT.

The rearrangement links TRBV4-1 to TRBJ1-4, with 8 bases fitting TRBD1. CDR1 and CDR2 from the germline V gene are MGHRA and YSYEKL. This CDR3 spans 17 amino acids. The ends lost 8 bases at V and 5 bases at J; junction bases unmatched: 16. The CDR3 region is CASQRAGTGLGNEKLFF. DNA for the CDR3: TGCGCCAGCCAAAGGGCAGGGACAGGTCTAGGAAATGAAAAACTGTTTTTT.

V and J are TRBV6-5 and TRBJ1-4, with 8 bases that match TRBD1. The CDR3 is 14 amino acids. J was trimmed by 9 bases and V by 0 bases; bases with no gene match: 3. Germline V lookup: CDR1 MNHEY, CDR2 SVGAGI. The CDR3 region has the DNA TGTGCCAGCAGTTACTCAGTCAGGGGGCAAAAACTGTTTTTT. Protein: CASSYSVRGQKLFF.

The chain joins TRBV29-1 to TRBJ2-3; 10 bases agree with TRBD2. CDR3 length: 14 amino acids. In germline, CDR1 is SQVTM, CDR2 ANQGSEA. The junction had 5 bases not matched to a gene; V was cut back by 6 bases and J by 2 bases. CDR3 sequence (DNA): TGCAGCGTGGCTACTAGCGGGGTCACAGATACGCAGTATTTT. This translates into CSVATSGVTDTQYF.

The genes are TRBV5-4 and TRBJ2-2, with 10 bases matching TRBD1. CDR3 length: 16 residues. The V gene's germline CDR1 is SGHNT and CDR2 YYREEE (reference sequence). The V gene end was trimmed by 2 bases and the J gene end by 3 bases; junction bases not matched to a gene: 4. The CDR3 DNA follows: TGTGCCAGCAGCTTAGGGACAGGGGAAGACACCGGGGAGCTGTTTTTT. Residues: CASSLGTGEDTGELFF.

As DNA, the CDR3 is TGTGCCAGCAGCCCGACCGGGACAGGGGTCTATGGCTACACCTTC. This encodes CASSPTGTGVYGYTF. The rearrangement joins TRBV5-6 to TRBJ1-2; 10 nucleotides align to TRBD1. CDR3 length equals 15 residues. The trim removed 4 bases at V and 4 bases at J, leaving 7 bases unmatched. CDR1 is SGHDT, CDR2 YYEEEE, per germline.